The rows below give T cell receptor beta chains drawn from one sample of a study of blood T cell repertoires in COVID-19. TCRdb keeps only in-frame clones here, not all; method: immunoSEQ multiplex PCR. The table records fewer than 250,000 clones, 70% to 90% of them present only once. The sequenced sample consisted of peripheral blood. The origin of the receptors is a man between 60 and 75 years old with COVID-19, enrolled during active disease. The conserved cysteine and the conserved F or W are not part of the CDR3 here.

j_call	v_call	cdr3_aa
TRBJ1-2	TRBV18	ASSTGQNYGYT
TRBJ1-3	TRBV11-2	ASNPATGSGNTIY
TRBJ2-1	TRBV5-1	ASSPGTSGGSEQF
TRBJ2-5	TRBV4-1	ASSRQIQGAETQY
TRBJ1-6	TRBV6-5	ASRILTGGNSPLH
TRBJ1-1	TRBV18	ASSPGQGVFTEAF
TRBJ2-7	TRBV7-2	ASSARTGSYEQY
TRBJ2-3	TRBV24-1	ATSDPSGGASDTQY
TRBJ2-6	TRBV25-1	ASSRQGTGANVLT
TRBJ1-2	TRBV5-6	ASSLATGTNGYT
TRBJ2-6	TRBV7-3	ASSPGGASGANVLT
TRBJ2-7	TRBV10-3	AIRGMGGEQY
TRBJ1-5	TRBV19	ASTPSGTGRGFSNQPQH
TRBJ1-6	TRBV5-1	ASSGTQGAQNSPLH
TRBJ2-4	TRBV18	ASSPLVTGGNWGKNIQY
TRBJ1-5	TRBV6-2/TRBV6-3	ASSFRDRDNQPQH
TRBJ1-5	TRBV28	ASRIPGGAGQPQH
TRBJ1-5	TRBV27	ASSFIRSNQPQH
TRBJ2-1	TRBV11-2	ASNLAGGPPYNEQF
TRBJ1-1	TRBV27	ASSWGQVGTEAF
TRBJ1-3	TRBV4-1	ASSQVGGGPSGNTIY
TRBJ1-6	TRBV6-1	ASSEELVFSPLH
TRBJ2-1	TRBV9	ASSVDPYETNNEQF
TRBJ2-7	TRBV2	ASSELRGKSYEQY
TRBJ2-6	TRBV27	ASSFSSGANVLT
TRBJ1-1	TRBV28	ASSPRQGATEAF
TRBJ1-5	TRBV4-3	ASSTGLNQPQH
TRBJ1-1	TRBV27	ASSNQAEAF
TRBJ1-1	TRBV6-2/TRBV6-3	ASSYRQGMNTEAF
TRBJ1-4	TRBV19	ASSIQQNEKLF
TRBJ1-2	TRBV19	ASSSDRGTNYGYT
TRBJ1-3	TRBV7-2	ASSHSGNTIY
TRBJ1-4	TRBV5-4	ASSLDRGSEKLF
TRBJ2-1	TRBV9	ASSVLRGGSYNEQF
TRBJ2-1	TRBV20-1	SASRGQADNEQF
TRBJ1-6	TRBV30	AWSWRDNSPLH
TRBJ1-3	TRBV29-1	SVGTVLDTIY
TRBJ2-7	TRBV5-1	ASSGGLNYEQY
TRBJ1-5	TRBV27	ASSLVGQWDQPQH
TRBJ2-5	TRBV5-1	ASSVGGVQETQY
TRBJ2-7	TRBV6-5	ASSSRGQGAEEQY
TRBJ1-2	TRBV6-5	ASSSLYGYT
TRBJ2-2	TRBV28	ASSMGGVTGELF
TRBJ1-3	TRBV19	ASSILPGQGGNTIY
TRBJ2-7	TRBV12-3/TRBV12-4	ASTQGFSYEQY
TRBJ2-1	TRBV28	ASRTSGIRSYNEQF
TRBJ2-7	TRBV14	ASSQPSRYEQY
TRBJ1-1	TRBV18	ASSRAWTGPNTEAF
TRBJ1-3	TRBV2	ASSFRTGGNTIY
TRBJ2-1	TRBV7-9	ASSPTGEEEQF
TRBJ1-4	TRBV2	ASSSDRAKRF
TRBJ1-1	TRBV2	ASRPYPGGRTEAF
TRBJ2-5	TRBV5-1	ASSFTGYETQY
TRBJ2-7	TRBV2	ASSDFAGHDSYEQY
TRBJ1-6	TRBV19	ASSDRTGKSPLH
TRBJ2-1	TRBV6-5	ASSNDRGLNNEQF
TRBJ2-3	TRBV3-1/TRBV3-2	ASSQDMLAGVRIDTQY
TRBJ1-6	TRBV3-1/TRBV3-2	ASSQDGGINYNSPLH
TRBJ1-6	TRBV30	AWCSGTNNSPLH